This record looks at one T cell receptor beta chain sequence and its context. What it binds is unknown. The V gene's germline CDR1 is LGHNA and CDR2 YSLEER. The CDR3 extends over 13 amino acids. Trimming removed 0 bases at V and 6 bases at J, with 6 bases between. Repertoires were generated with immunoSEQ multiplex PCR, while TCRdb's copy carries only in-frame clones and drops some. The sample lists some 150,000 clones, about 87% occurring once. The sample is drawn from a study of T cell responses to AZD1222 COVID-19 vaccine. Points from the study as a whole: Nearly half of spike-specific TCRs reportedly target variant regions that are unmutated in the B.1.351 and B.1.1.7 variants. Two AZD1222 doses significantly raised spike-specific TCR breadth and depth over controls. Spike-wide coverage was observed for vaccine-associated CD4 TCRs, with dominant responses at 160-218 and 743-854. Repertoires were sampled only after the peak T cell response.

This clonotype was sampled from an adult in good health. The source material was peripheral blood, sampled on day 0 of MenACWY control vaccination. The rearrangement joins TRBV4-3 to TRBJ1-5; D is unclear. This CDR3 is CASSQDVGQPQHF. The CDR3 coding sequence is TGCGCCAGCAGCCAAGATGTAGGTCAGCCCCAGCATTTT.